This TCR beta chain is drawn from a study of blood T cell repertoires in COVID-19. On the study more broadly: Sites across the United States, Italy and Spain contributed samples from acute and convalescent COVID-19. The cDNA or gDNA used as material had been derived from T cells, B-cell-depleted T cells, or PBMCs.

Deletions cut 0 bases from V and 3 bases from J, with 10 bases between. Germline V gives CDR1 SGDLS, CDR2 YYNGEE. This CDR3 is built from 15 residues. How the authors handled the data: The authors estimated nucleated cell counts from reference gene primer amplification. Data came from immunoSEQ multiplex PCR; TCRdb stores just in-frame clones and leaves some out. For V, J and clone size, that table is used; D and trimming come from the DNA. Altogether about 180,000 clones are present, around 85% being singletons, with the ten largest covering under 3.5%. The chain uses TRBV9 and TRBJ1-3; D is perhaps TRBD1 (5 bases). Sequencing was done on a sample of peripheral blood. This TCR derives from a man aged 55 to 69 with acute or convalescent COVID-19. CDR3 residues: CASSVDGRDGNTIYF. The CDR3 nucleotides read TGTGCCAGCAGCGTAGATGGCAGGGATGGAAACACCATATATTTT.